The present entry profiles one T cell receptor (beta chain) with its context. As yet, its antigen is unknown. The entry originates in a study of vaccination effects on CD4 cells after COVID-19. Background on the study: Either the mRNA-1273 or the BNT162b2 vaccine was given to participants as two doses.

Method: immunoSEQ multiplex PCR; TCRdb's copy keeps in-frame clones and lacks some. The profile covers tens of thousands of clones, with roughly 70% appearing a single time and about 17% taken by the ten largest. Trimming shortened V by 3 bases and J by 5 bases, and 12 bases separated the two germline ends. In germline, CDR1 is SGHDT, CDR2 YYEEEE. The CDR3 contains 14 residues. Antigen-specific CD4+ T cells were expanded (with viral peptide pools) by the ViraFEST assay ahead of sequencing. Following 10 days of culture, CD4+ T cells were isolated. Having tested negative for nucleocapsid antibodies, the vaccine recipients showed no prior SARS-CoV-2 infection.

The TCR was taken from a human donor who received a COVID-19 vaccine. The sample was CD4+ T cells from PBMCs cultured with SARS-CoV-2 spike peptides, taken before COVID-19 vaccination. V is TRBV5-6 and J is TRBJ2-1; D is possibly TRBD1 or TRBD2 (5 bases each). The CDR3 nucleotides are TGTGCCAGCAGCTGGGGACGGCTAAACAATGAGCAGTTCTTC. It is translated as CASSWGRLNNEQFF. The full variable domain, rest sourced from reference TRBV5-6 and TRBJ2-1, is DAGVTQSPTHLIKTRGQQVTLRCSPKSGHDTVSWYQQALGQGPQFIFQYYEEEERQRGNFPDRFSGHQFPNYSSELNVNALLLGDSALYLCASSWGRLNNEQFFGPGTRLTVL.